These 24 T cell receptor beta chains originate from one sample sequenced in a study of control samples from healthy donors and cancer patients. Assay: immunoSEQ multiplex PCR; the TCRdb copy retains only in-frame clones and omits some. The sample yields tens of thousands of clones, around 90% seen once. The sample taken for sequencing was PBMCs. Receptors originate from a man aged 60 to 75 with colorectal cancer.

This clone was counted a few times. This sample also contains other DNA sequences that code for the same CDR3. The chain couples TRBV5-1 to TRBJ1-3; no firm D call. Germline lookup yields CDR1 SGHRS and CDR2 YFSETQ. V lost 0 bases and J lost 0, with 4 bases in between. The CDR3 length is 14 residues. CDR3 residues: CASSLDYSGNTIYF. The CDR3 nucleotides read TGCGCCAGCAGCTTGGACTACTCTGGAAACACCATATATTTT.

Only one count was recorded for this clone. The rearrangement links TRBV15 to TRBJ1-5; D might be TRBD1 (5 bases). Trimming took off 2 bases at V and 3 bases at J, with 17 bases between the two ends. The CDR3 sequence is 17 residues long. Germline lookup yields CDR1 LNHNV and CDR2 YYDKDF (reference sequence). The DNA for the CDR3 is TGTGCCACCAGCAGACCGGCCGGGGCCACCTCCAATCAGCCCCAGCATTTT. Translated: CATSRPAGATSNQPQHF.

The gene calls are TRBV5-1 and TRBJ1-1; possible D gene TRBD1, 5 bases. Deletions cut 4 bases from V and 3 bases from J, with 13 bases between. The CDR3 is 14 residues long. The germline gives CDR1 SGHRS, CDR2 YFSETQ. Written as DNA, the CDR3 is TGCGCCAGCAGCCCTCGAGGGACCCACACTGAAGCTTTCTTT. Translated: CASSPRGTHTEAFF.

The V call is TRBV6-5, the J call TRBJ2-7, with TRBD1 as a possible D gene (5 bases). Trimming pared 7 bases from V and 2 bases from J, leaving 18 bases between. The CDR3 is 15 residues long. The germline V gene encodes CDR1 MNHEY and CDR2 SVGAGI. The DNA for the CDR3 is TGTGCCAGCACCCAATCCACAGGCCGTACCTACGAGCAGTACTTC. Translation gives CASTQSTGRTYEQYF.

This clone was seen only a few times. The CDR3 DNA is TGTGCCAGCAAGGGGGGCAGTAATCAGCCCCAGCATTTT. Its translation is CASKGGSNQPQHF. This rearrangement joins TRBV2 to TRBJ1-5; tentative D call: TRBD1 (6 bases). The germline V and J ends were trimmed by 7 bases and 4 bases, with 11 bases remaining between them. The CDR3 sequence is 13 residues long. Per the germline V gene, CDR1 is SNHLY and CDR2 is FYNNEI.

The rearrangement joins TRBV10-2 to TRBJ1-6; D call uncertain. Between the trimmed V and J ends, which lost 4 bases and 3 bases, there was a span of 10 bases. Germline V lookup: CDR1 WSHSY, CDR2 SAAADI. The CDR3 runs 15 residues. In DNA, the CDR3 is TGCGCCAGCAGTGGTGCCAGGAACTATAATTCACCCCTCCACTTT. As protein: CASSGARNYNSPLHF.

This CDR3 is CASSPRLGLNYGYTF. The CDR3 bases are TGCGCCAGCAGCCCCAGACTAGGCCTTAACTATGGCTACACCTTC. The V and J genes are TRBV5-1 and TRBJ1-2; D not certain. Trimming pared 4 bases from V and 1 base from J, leaving 14 bases between. CDR1 is SGHRS, CDR2 YFSETQ, per germline. The CDR3 sequence is 15 residues long.

This chain connects TRBV12-3 or TRBV12-4 to TRBJ2-7; tentative D call: TRBD1 (5 bases). With 6 bases removed from V and 5 bases from J, the gap between germline ends came to 14 bases. This CDR3 contains 13 residues. The CDR3 nucleotides are TGTGCCAGCAGGAAAGGGGATTCCCACGAGCAGTACTTC. Translating gives CASRKGDSHEQYF.

This chain connects TRBV11-2 to TRBJ1-4; the D is unclear. Germline V gene lookup returns CDR1 SGHAT and CDR2 FQNNGV. The CDR3 covers 16 residues. V dropped 5 bases and J dropped 3 bases, with 16 bases sitting between them. CDR3 nucleotides: TGTGCCAGCAGCCAGTGGTTGCGAGGGCCTAATGAAAAACTGTTTTTT. The encoded protein is CASSQWLRGPNEKLFF. The full variable domain, in which reference TRBV11-2 and TRBJ1-4 provide the parts outside the CDR3, is EAGVAQSPRYKIIEKRQSVAFWCNPISGHATLYWYQQILGQGPKLLIQFQNNGVVDDSQLPKDRFSAERLKGVDSTLKIQPAKLEDSAVYLCASSQWLRGPNEKLFFGSGTQLSVL.

The chain carries TRBV7-9 and TRBJ2-3, with D unresolved. The ends were cut back, 5 bases at V and 2 bases at J, with 14 bases in the middle. This CDR3 spans 15 amino acids. Looked up from germline, CDR1 is SEHNR and CDR2 is FQNEAQ (reference sequence). CDR3 in DNA: TGTGCCAGCAGCACAAATATGGGGTTCACAGATACGCAGTATTTT. Translated: CASSTNMGFTDTQYF.

The rearrangement uses TRBV29-1 and TRBJ2-7, with D unclear. The germline V and J ends were trimmed by 4 bases and 0 bases, with 4 bases remaining between them. The CDR3 loop spans 11 amino acids. Per the germline V gene, CDR1 is SQVTM and CDR2 is ANQGSEA. The CDR3 sequence: CSVGNSYEQYF. DNA for the CDR3: TGCAGCGTTGGGAACTCCTACGAGCAGTACTTC.

The gene calls are TRBV7-2 and TRBJ1-3, with D hard to call. Looked up from germline, CDR1 is SGHTA and CDR2 is FQGNSA. This CDR3 comprises 14 residues. V lost 2 bases, J lost 2 bases, and 7 bases lay in between. The CDR3 nucleotides are TGTGCCAGCAGCTTACTGGGAACTGGAAACACCATATATTTT. Translated, it gives CASSLLGTGNTIYF.

This clone is medium-sized. The chain couples TRBV10-1 to TRBJ1-1; D ambiguous. The V gene lost 10 bases and the J gene lost 7 bases, with 4 bases spanning the gap. Germline V gene data show CDR1 as WNHNN and CDR2 as SYGVQD (reference sequence). This CDR3 has 8 amino acids. The CDR3 spells CANREAFF. CDR3 bases: TGCGCCAATCGTGAAGCTTTCTTT.

This clone was detected only once. V usage is TRBV5-1 and J usage is TRBJ2-2; D is tentatively TRBD1 or TRBD2 (5 bases each). V gave up 2 bases and J gave up 2 bases, with 7 bases separating them. CDR1 and CDR2 from the germline V gene are SGHRS and YFSETQ. The CDR3 is made up of 14 amino acids. The CDR3 here is CASSFGGNTGELFF. CDR3 nucleotide sequence: TGCGCCAGCAGCTTTGGGGGTAACACCGGGGAGCTGTTTTTT. Drawing the rest from reference TRBV5-1 and TRBJ2-2, the complete variable domain is KAGVTQTPRYLIKTRGQQVTLSCSPISGHRSVSWYQQTPGQGLQFLFEYFSETQRNKGNFPGRFSGRQFSNSRSEMNVSTLELGDSALYLCASSFGGNTGELFFGEGSRLTVL.

This chain connects TRBV3-1 (or the pseudogene TRBV3-2) to TRBJ1-6; tentatively, D is TRBD1 (6 bases). V gave up 1 base and J gave up 7 bases, with 14 bases separating them. Germline loops: CDR1 LGHDT, CDR2 YNNKEL (reference sequence). This CDR3 contains 16 residues. The CDR3 reads CASSQVSRGINSPLHF. The CDR3 nucleotides read TGTGCCAGCAGCCAAGTGTCCAGGGGTATCAATTCACCCCTCCACTTT.

In this sample, this clone turned up a few times. The V call is TRBV7-9, the J call TRBJ1-2; TRBD1 matches at 7 bases. CDR3 length: 13 residues. Losses at the gene ends were 5 bases for V and 2 bases for J; bases not matched to a gene: 2. Germline V lookup: CDR1 SEHNR, CDR2 FQNEAQ (reference sequence). The CDR3 sequence is CASSPGQNYGYTF. The DNA for the CDR3 is TGTGCCAGCAGCCCGGGACAGAACTATGGCTACACCTTC. Full variable domain (rest looked up from reference TRBV7-9 and TRBJ1-2): DTGVSQNPRHKITKRGQNVTFRCDPISEHNRLYWYRQTLGQGPEFLTYFQNEAQLEKSRLLSDRFSAERPKGSFSTLEIQRTEQGDSAMYLCASSPGQNYGYTFGSGTRLTVV.

V is TRBV7-2 and J is TRBJ2-5; 10 positions match TRBD2. Losses at the gene ends were 2 bases for V and 6 bases for J; bases not matched to a gene: 9. The germline V gene has CDR1 SGHTA and CDR2 FQGNSA. The CDR3 covers 16 residues. CDR3 DNA: TGTGCCAGCAGCTTAACCAGCGGGGGGGTTGGAAAGACCCAGTACTTC. Translation: CASSLTSGGVGKTQYF.

This chain links TRBV18 with TRBJ2-2, with 10 bases aligning to TRBD2. With 1 base clipped from V and 0 bases from J, the junction kept 2 bases outside the gene matches. The CDR3 sequence is 17 residues long. Germline CDR1 KGHSH, CDR2 LQKENI. The DNA for the CDR3 is TGTGCCAGCTCACCACAACTAGCGGGGACGAACACCGGGGAGCTGTTTTTT. Its protein product is CASSPQLAGTNTGELFF.

This chain links TRBV28 with TRBJ1-5; D is perhaps TRBD1 (5 bases). This CDR3 comprises 21 residues. Trimming took off 3 bases at V and 3 bases at J, with 30 bases between the two ends. Germline lookup yields CDR1 MDHEN and CDR2 SYDVKM. CDR3 nucleotide sequence: TGTGCCAGCAGTTTCCCCCTCGGGGGGGGAGGGGTCAGAAGATACAATCAGCCCCAGCATTTT. Its translation is CASSFPLGGGGVRRYNQPQHF.

This sequence joins TRBV10-1 and TRBJ2-7; weak D call: TRBD1 (6 bases). V was cut by 6 bases and J by 2 bases, with 14 bases left in between. Germline V CDR1 and CDR2: WNHNN, SYGVQD (reference sequence). This CDR3 is built from 14 residues. CDR3 bases: TGCGCCAGCAGGCTCAAGGACAGAGCCTACGAGCAGTACTTC. This sequence encodes CASRLKDRAYEQYF.

This chain connects TRBV21-1 to TRBJ2-1; the table calls TRBD2, which could not be checked here. TRBV21-1 is termed a pseudogene. The CDR3 covers 15 residues. The DNA for the CDR3 is TGTGCCAGCAGCAAACGGGGACTCTCCTACAATGAGCAGTTCTTC. Its protein product is CASSKRGLSYNEQFF.

This clone turned up a few times. The chain recombines TRBV4-3 with TRBJ1-2; 7 bases align to TRBD1. This CDR3 region has 15 residues. CDR1 LGHNA and CDR2 YSLEER come from the germline V gene. Unmatched junction bases numbered 5, after V lost 0 bases and J lost 4 bases. The CDR3 coding sequence is TGCGCCAGCAGCCAAGAGGAGGGGGCCGGCTATGGCTACACCTTC. Translation gives CASSQEEGAGYGYTF.

This clone appeared a single time. Other DNA sequences within the sample encode an identical CDR3. This CDR3 reads CASSPDRNQPQHF. Written as DNA, the CDR3 is TGTGCCAGCTCACCCGACAGGAATCAGCCCCAGCATTTT. V gene TRBV18 combines with J gene TRBJ1-5; D perhaps matches TRBD1 (6 bases). Germline loops: CDR1 KGHSH, CDR2 LQKENI. Trimming took off 3 bases at V and 4 bases at J, with 7 bases between the two ends. The CDR3 is 13 residues long.

V and J are TRBV19 and TRBJ1-1, with D tentatively TRBD1 (5 bases). This CDR3 is 13 amino acids long. CDR1 and CDR2 (germline): LNHDA, SQIVND (reference sequence). The V end lost 9 bases, the J end lost 10 bases, and 21 bases lay between the germline ends. CDR3 residues: CASLPGLAPVAFF. The CDR3 DNA sequence: TGTGCCAGCCTTCCGGGACTCGCACCGGTAGCTTTCTTT.